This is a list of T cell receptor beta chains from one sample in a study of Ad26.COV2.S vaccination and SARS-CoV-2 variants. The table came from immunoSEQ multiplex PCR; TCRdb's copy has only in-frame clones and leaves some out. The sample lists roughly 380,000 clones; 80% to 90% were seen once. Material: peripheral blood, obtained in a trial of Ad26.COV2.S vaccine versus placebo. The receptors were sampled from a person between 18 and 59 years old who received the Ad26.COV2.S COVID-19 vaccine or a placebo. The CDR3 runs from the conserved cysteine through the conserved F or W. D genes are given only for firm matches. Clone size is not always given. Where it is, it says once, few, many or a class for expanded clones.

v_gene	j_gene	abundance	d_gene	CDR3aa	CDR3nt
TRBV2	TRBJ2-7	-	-	CASRENEQYF	TGTGCCAGCAGGGAGAACGAGCAGTACTTC
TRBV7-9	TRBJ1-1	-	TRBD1	CASSLSTGRSEAFF	TGTGCCAGCAGCCTTTCGACAGGGAGGTCTGAAGCTTTCTTT
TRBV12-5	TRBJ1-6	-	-	CASAKRQGNGSPLHF	TGTGCTAGTGCCAAACGGCAGGGGAACGGTTCACCCCTCCACTTT
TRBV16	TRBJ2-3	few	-	CASSRREITDTQYF	TGTGCCAGCAGCCGCCGGGAAATCACAGATACGCAGTATTTT
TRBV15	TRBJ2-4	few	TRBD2	CATSGDSFGLAGGLAKNIQYF	TGTGCCACCAGCGGGGACAGCTTCGGACTAGCGGGAGGACTAGCCAAAAACATTCAGTACTTC
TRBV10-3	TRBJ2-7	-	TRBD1	CAISGPRTTGTANSYEQYF	TGTGCCATCAGTGGACCTAGAACTACCGGGACAGCGAACTCCTACGAGCAGTACTTC
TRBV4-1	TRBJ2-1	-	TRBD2	CASSVAGEAYNEQFF	TGCGCCAGCAGTGTAGCGGGAGAAGCCTACAATGAGCAGTTCTTC
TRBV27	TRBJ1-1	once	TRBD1	CASSLSAGGRGEAFF	TGTGCCAGCAGTTTAAGTGCAGGGGGCCGGGGTGAAGCTTTCTTT
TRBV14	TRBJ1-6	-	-	CASSPGTIRNSPLHF	TGTGCCAGCAGCCCTGGGACAATTCGGAATTCACCCCTCCACTTT
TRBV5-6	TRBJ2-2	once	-	CASSLLGANTGELFF	TGTGCCAGCAGCTTGCTAGGCGCCAACACCGGGGAGCTGTTTTTT
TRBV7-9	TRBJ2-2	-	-	CASSPGLLQNTGELFF	TGTGCCAGCAGCCCCGGGCTGCTTCAAAACACCGGGGAGCTGTTTTTT
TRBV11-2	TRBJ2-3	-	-	CASSLGLGGRTFTDTQYF	TGTGCCAGCAGCTTAGGTTTGGGGGGCAGAACCTTCACAGATACGCAGTATTTT
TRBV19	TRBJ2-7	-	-	CASSIVATTYEQYF	TGTGCCAGTAGTATAGTGGCCACTACCTACGAGCAGTACTTC
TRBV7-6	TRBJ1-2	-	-	CASSLGAANYGYTF	TGTGCCAGCAGCTTAGGCGCAGCTAACTATGGCTACACCTTC
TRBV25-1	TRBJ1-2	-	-	CASSEGLGLVGYTF	TGTGCCAGCAGTGAAGGTCTGGGCCTCGTTGGCTACACCTTC
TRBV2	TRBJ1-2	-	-	CASREPYGYTF	TGTGCCAGCAGGGAACCCTATGGCTACACCTTC
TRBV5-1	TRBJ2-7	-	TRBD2	CASSLTSGSYEQYF	TGCGCCAGCAGCTTGACTAGCGGGTCCTACGAGCAATACTTC
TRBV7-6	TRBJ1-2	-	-	CASSLSEARHGYTF	TGTGCCAGCAGCTTATCAGAGGCACGTCATGGCTACACCTTC
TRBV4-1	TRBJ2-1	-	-	CASSQDNRAMSNEQFF	TGCGCCAGCAGCCAAGATAACAGGGCTATGAGCAATGAGCAGTTCTTC
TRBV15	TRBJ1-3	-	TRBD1	CATSRVVRGAGNTIYF	TGTGCCACCAGCAGAGTTGTCAGGGGGGCTGGAAACACCATATATTTT
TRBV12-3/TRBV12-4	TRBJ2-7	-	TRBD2	CASSFGTSVSYF	TGTGCCAGCAGTTTCGGGACTAGCGTTTCGTACTTC
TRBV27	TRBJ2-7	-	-	CASSLKPRLEYEQYF	TGTGCCAGCAGCCTGAAACCCCGACTAGAGTACGAGCAGTACTTC
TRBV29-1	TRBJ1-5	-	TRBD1	CSVATGNSNQPQHF	TGCAGCGTCGCGACAGGGAATAGCAATCAGCCCCAGCATTTT
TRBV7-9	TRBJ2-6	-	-	CASSSLTPRASGANVLTF	TGTGCCAGCAGCTCGTTAACCCCCAGGGCTTCTGGGGCCAACGTCCTGACTTTC
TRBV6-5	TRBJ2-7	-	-	CASSYLRGPYEQYF	TGTGCCAGCAGTTACCTGAGAGGCCCCTACGAGCAGTACTTC
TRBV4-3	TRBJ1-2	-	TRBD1	CASSQGSGEGGASNYGYTF	TGCGCCAGCAGCCAAGGTTCGGGGGAAGGGGGCGCATCTAACTATGGCTACACCTTC
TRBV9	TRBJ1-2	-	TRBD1	CASSPRTGRGGYTF	TGTGCCAGCAGCCCGCGGACAGGGCGAGGTGGCTACACCTTC
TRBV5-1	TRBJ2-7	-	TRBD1	CASSWGQPGAYEQYF	TGCGCCAGCAGCTGGGGACAGCCCGGCGCCTACGAGCAGTACTTC
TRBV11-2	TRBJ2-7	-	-	CASSLGIGTSYEQYF	TGTGCCAGCAGCTTAGGCATAGGAACCTCCTACGAGCAGTACTTC
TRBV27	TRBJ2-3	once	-	CASRDGAGRDTQYF	TGTGCCAGCAGGGATGGGGCGGGACGAGATACGCAGTATTTT
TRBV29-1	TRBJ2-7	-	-	CSVEGKDPGGHYEQYF	TGCAGCGTTGAGGGGAAGGACCCGGGCGGGCACTACGAGCAGTACTTC
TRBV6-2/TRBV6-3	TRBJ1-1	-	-	CASSYYVNTEAFF	TGTGCCAGCAGTTATTATGTGAACACTGAAGCTTTCTTT
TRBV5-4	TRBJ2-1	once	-	CASSLSPSSYNEQFF	TGTGCCAGCAGCTTGTCTCCGTCCTCCTACAATGAGCAGTTCTTC
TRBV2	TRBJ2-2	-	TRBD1	CASSPQGTANTGELFF	TGTGCCAGCAGTCCTCAAGGGACAGCGAACACCGGGGAGCTGTTTTTT
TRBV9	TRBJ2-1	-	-	CASSRNIAASYNEQFF	TGTGCCAGCAGCCGTAATATAGCGGCCTCCTACAATGAGCAGTTCTTC
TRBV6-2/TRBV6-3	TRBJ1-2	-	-	CASSYFLQDGYTF	TGTGCCAGCAGTTACTTCCTACAGGATGGCTACACCTTC
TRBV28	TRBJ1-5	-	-	CASSLPPQPRVPQHF	TGTGCCAGCAGTTTACCCCCACAGCCCCGAGTGCCCCAGCATTTT
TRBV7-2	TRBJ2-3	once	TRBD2	CASSLVKDRLAGVRDTQYF	TGTGCCAGCAGCTTAGTGAAAGACCGGCTAGCGGGGGTTCGAGATACGCAGTATTTT
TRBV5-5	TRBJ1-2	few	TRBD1	CASSGTGKGQGYGYTF	TGTGCCAGCAGTGGGACAGGGAAGGGACAGGGCTATGGCTACACCTTC
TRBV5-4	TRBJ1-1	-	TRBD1	CASSLAGTGVWTEAFF	TGTGCCAGCAGCTTGGCTGGGACAGGGGTTTGGACTGAAGCTTTCTTT
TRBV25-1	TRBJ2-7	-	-	CASSEINSYEQYF	TGTGCCAGCAGTGAAATAAACTCCTACGAGCAGTACTTC
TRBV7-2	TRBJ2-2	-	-	CASNLGTHPAGELFF	TGTGCCAGCAACCTGGGCACACACCCAGCCGGGGAGCTGTTTTTT
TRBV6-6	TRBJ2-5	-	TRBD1	CASSYSGGWETQYF	TGTGCCAGCAGTTACTCAGGGGGCTGGGAGACCCAGTACTTC
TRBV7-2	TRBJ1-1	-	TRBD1	CASSFHRGYTEAFF	TGTGCCAGCAGCTTTCACAGGGGTTACACTGAAGCTTTCTTT
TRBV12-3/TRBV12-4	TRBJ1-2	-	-	CASRRRPGNGYTF	TGTGCCAGCAGAAGGAGACCAGGGAATGGCTACACCTTC
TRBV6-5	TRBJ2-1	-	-	CASSYLGYREYNEQFF	TGTGCCAGCAGTTACCTGGGCTACAGGGAGTACAATGAGCAGTTCTTC